The clone carrying this T cell receptor beta chain was seen repeatedly, ten times or more. Time point meaning: persistent/refractory GD, antithyroid drugs over 5 years with positive TRAb. From RNA extracted from PBMCs, the TCR library was made. Germline CDR1 is MDHEN and CDR2 is SYDVKM. Trimming removed 3 bases from V and 7 bases from J, with 10 bases in between. CDR3 size: 13 residues. These data are taken from a study of regulatory T cells in long-lasting Graves disease. Relying on iRepertoire HTBI primers and Arm-PCR of CDR3 regions, the team built TCR beta libraries. Via MiXCR, TCRdb re-called the multiplex PCR reads, giving one row per CDR3 protein. The sample has fewer than 400,000 distinct CDR3 sequences, roughly 20% seen once; the top ten hold less than 25%.

The clonotype originates from a female donor with Graves disease. The V and J genes are TRBV28 and TRBJ1-5; tentative D call: TRBD1 (6 bases). The material sequenced was peripheral blood mononuclear cells (PBMCs), taken when the disease was refractory, from a patient treated with antithyroid drugs. CDR3 DNA: TGTGCCAGCAGTTTCGGGGGGCAACAGCCCCAGCATTTT. Translated: CASSFGGQQPQHF.